These T cell receptor beta chains were read from a single sample in a study of cytomegalovirus exposure and HLA in healthy donors. Profiling relied on immunoSEQ multiplex PCR, and the TCRdb table lists in-frame clones only, not all of them. The sample consists of 170,000 or so clones, around three quarters of them appearing once. The sample was PBMCs. These receptors were collected from a woman aged 45-65 years in good health and CMV-seropositive. CDR3s include the opening cysteine and the closing phenylalanine or tryptophan. Each record gives: V gene, J gene, D gene, clone size, CDR3 DNA, CDR3 protein. A D gene is named only where the DNA matches it firmly. For some rows the clone size is stated as once, few or many, or as a class when expanded; others skip it.

>TRBV5-1|TRBJ2-6|-|-
TGCGCCAGCAGCTCCCAATTGACACGGGCCAACGTCCTGACTTTC
CASSSQLTRANVLTF
>TRBV18|TRBJ2-1|TRBD2|-
TGTGCCAGCTCACCTGTACTAGCGGGAACCAATGAGCAGTTCTTC
CASSPVLAGTNEQFF
>TRBV7-9|TRBJ1-1|TRBD1|-
TGTGCCAGCAGCTCAAATTCCGGGACAGGACCCTCCAGGAAAACTGAAGCTTTCTTT
CASSSNSGTGPSRKTEAFF
>TRBV5-6|TRBJ2-7|TRBD2|-
TGTGCCAGCAACCGGAGGACTAGCGGGAGCTTAGGCCTCGAGCAGTACTTC
CASNRRTSGSLGLEQYF
>TRBV29-1|TRBJ2-5|-|-
TGCAGCGTTGAAGTCGGGAGTAGAGAGACCCAGTACTTC
CSVEVGSRETQYF
>TRBV7-2|TRBJ2-3|TRBD2|-
TGTGCCAGCAGCTTAATTCTAGCGGGAAACCCTTCATATACGCAGTATTTT
CASSLILAGNPSYTQYF
>TRBV19|TRBJ1-2|-|-
TGTGCCAGTATCTCCGACAGCTATGGCTACACCTTC
CASISDSYGYTF
>TRBV4-1|TRBJ2-7|TRBD2|-
TGCGCCAGCAGCCAATCGCTAGCGGGGGAGCCAGGAGGGTACTTC
CASSQSLAGEPGGYF
>TRBV7-9|TRBJ1-4|-|-
TGTGCCAGCAGCTCAGGACAGCCTAATGAAAAACTGTTTTTT
CASSSGQPNEKLFF
>TRBV19|TRBJ2-1|TRBD2|few
TGTGCCAGTAGTATGCGGGGGGGCTACAATGAGCAGTTCTTC
CASSMRGGYNEQFF
>TRBV7-3|TRBJ2-7|-|-
TGTGCCAGCAGCCCGGGGGGAACAGGGAACCACGAGCAGTACTTC
CASSPGGTGNHEQYF
>TRBV19|TRBJ1-1|TRBD1|few
TGTGCCAGTCTCACCCGACAGGGGGAAGCTTTCTTT
CASLTRQGEAFF
>TRBV7-3|TRBJ2-1|TRBD2|-
TGTGCCAGCAGCTTTATGGGGGGGGACAATGAGCAGTTCTTC
CASSFMGGDNEQFF
>TRBV14|TRBJ1-1|-|few
TGTGCCAGCAGCCAAGATATAGTAGCCACTGAAGCTTTCTTT
CASSQDIVATEAFF
>TRBV29-1|TRBJ1-1|-|-
TGCAGCGTTGAACGGTCAGGGGAGGGGACTGAAGCTTTCTTT
CSVERSGEGTEAFF